This TCR beta chain was identified during a study of T cells after yellow fever vaccination (dated by TCRdb to between 2018 and 2020). Background for the entire study: The SMART-Seq v4 Ultra Low Input RNA kit was used to prepare libraries from fractions with low cell numbers. To follow T-cell clones before and after primary and booster YFV17D yellow fever vaccination, bulk TCR alpha and beta repertoires were sequenced over time. Two healthy male donors made up the cohort, one aged 18 to 29 years and the other aged 30 to 40 years. Blood was collected at multiple timepoints before and after primary and secondary immunization, and bulk PBMC replicates and cell subsets were isolated.

Cut back by 0 bases and 0 bases, the V and J ends lie 9 bases apart. In the germline V gene, CDR1 corresponds to SGDLS and CDR2 to YYNGEE. Reading from cysteine to phenylalanine, the CDR3 counts 15 amino acids. The sequence is cut down to CDR3 DNA, 45 bases in frame from base 1. As concerns this clonotype: Its antigen is not yet known. No base-level quality is on record; no much larger clone is a single base apart.

Sequencing was performed on an Illumina NovaSeq 6000. TCR cDNA was synthesized by 5'RACE template switching, which introduced a universal primer site and unique molecular identifiers. cDNA synthesis was primed from both the TCR alpha and TCR beta constant segments. Library amplification used two PCR steps, and the second PCR step added sample barcodes and sequencing adapters. Sequencing of libraries was done on Illumina HiSeq 2500 (2x100 bp) or NovaSeq (2x150 bp). Under the source paper's analysis protocol: MIGEC was used to demultiplex reads and collapse the reads into UMI consensus sequences, and MiXCR was used for V(D)J alignment. Using edgeR on replicate PBMC samples, clonotypes were called vaccine-responding if FDR was below 0.01 and the log2 fold change was above 5 up to day 15. CD4 or CD8 identity was assigned to each bulk clonotype according to whether the clonotype was present at higher abundance in the sequenced CD4 repertoire or the sequenced CD8 repertoire. TCRdb passed the public sequencing reads through fastp at Q25 and MiXCR, retaining productive beta sequences. Identical CDR3 proteins give one entry, which carries the most common genes and DNA. These V and J calls rely on TCRdb rather than the paper's analysis. The sample includes under 200,000 distinct CDR3 sequences, with approximately 9.9% observed a single time. About 38% of the sample rests with the top ten.

The treatment or condition label for this specimen denotes: live attenuated yellow fever vaccine strain. A standard Ficoll-Paque protocol was used to isolate PBMCs from peripheral blood. Dynabeads CD4 and CD8 positive selection kits were used to isolate the CD4 and CD8 T-cell fractions. TriZol was used to extract RNA from bulk PBMCs, from CD4 and CD8 fractions, and from dextramer-positive and dextramer-negative fractions. General study outcomes and caveats: After the booster, most of the clones that had expanded following primary vaccination were detected again (96% of CD4 and around 88% of CD8), which suggests that memory was broadly maintained. Compared with the primary T-cell response, the secondary T-cell response was weaker but faster, peaking on day 5 rather than day 15. A small fraction of clonotypes showed up in both the CD4 and CD8 compartments, probably as a result of convergent recombination. Because the study included only two donors, the extent to which the findings can be generalized is limited. Computational filtering was required because FACS-sorted repertoires could contain abundant contaminating clonotypes from the bulk population.

The sequence derives from a man aged 18 to 29 who received the YFV17D yellow fever vaccine. Rearrangement joined TRBV9 to TRBJ1-1; a weak D assignment points to TRBD1 (6 bases agree). The material was CD8+ T cells sorted from PBMCs, obtained 15 days after the yellow fever booster vaccination. The sequenced DNA: TGTGCCAGCAGCGTAGCCGGGACATTGAACACTGAAGCTTTCTTT. Its translation reads: CASSVAGTLNTEAFF.